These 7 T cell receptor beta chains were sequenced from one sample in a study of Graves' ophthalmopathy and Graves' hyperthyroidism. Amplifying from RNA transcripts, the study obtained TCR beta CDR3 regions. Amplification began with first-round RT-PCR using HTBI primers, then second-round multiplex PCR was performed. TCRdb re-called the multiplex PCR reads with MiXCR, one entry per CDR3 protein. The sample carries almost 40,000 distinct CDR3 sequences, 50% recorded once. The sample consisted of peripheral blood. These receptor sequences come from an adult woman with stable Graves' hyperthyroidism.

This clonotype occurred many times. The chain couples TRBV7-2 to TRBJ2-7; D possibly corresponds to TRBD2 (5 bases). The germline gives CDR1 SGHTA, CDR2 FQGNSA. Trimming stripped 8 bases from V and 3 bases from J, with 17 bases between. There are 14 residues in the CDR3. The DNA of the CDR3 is TGTGCCAGCCAATTAAGCCGGGGATACTACGAGCAGTACTTC. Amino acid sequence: CASQLSRGYYEQYF.

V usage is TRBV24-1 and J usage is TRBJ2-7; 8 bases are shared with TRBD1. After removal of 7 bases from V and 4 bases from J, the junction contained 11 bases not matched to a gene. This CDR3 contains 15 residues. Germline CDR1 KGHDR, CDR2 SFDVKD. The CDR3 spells CATSPGTGWEYEQYF. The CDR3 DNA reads TGTGCCACCAGCCCGGGGACAGGATGGGAATACGAGCAGTACTTC.

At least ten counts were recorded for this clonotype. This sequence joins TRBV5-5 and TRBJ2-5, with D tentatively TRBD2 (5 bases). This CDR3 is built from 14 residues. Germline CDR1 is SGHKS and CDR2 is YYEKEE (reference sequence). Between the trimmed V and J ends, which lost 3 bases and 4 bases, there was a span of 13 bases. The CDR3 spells CASSSSGGRETQYF. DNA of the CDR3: TGTGCCAGCAGCTCCTCAGGTGGGAGAGAGACCCAGTACTTC.

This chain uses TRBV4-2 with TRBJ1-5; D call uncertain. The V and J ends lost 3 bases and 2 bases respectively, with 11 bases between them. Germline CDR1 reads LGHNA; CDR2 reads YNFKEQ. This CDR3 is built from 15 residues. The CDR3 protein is CASSQGRGGNQPQHF. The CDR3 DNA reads TGTGCCAGCAGCCAGGGTCGCGGGGGCAATCAGCCCCAGCATTTT.

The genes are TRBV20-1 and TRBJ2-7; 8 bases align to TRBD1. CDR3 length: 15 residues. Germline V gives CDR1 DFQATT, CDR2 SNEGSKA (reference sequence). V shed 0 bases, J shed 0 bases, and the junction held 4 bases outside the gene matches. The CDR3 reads CSARDPGTGSYEQYF. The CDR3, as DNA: TGCAGTGCTAGAGACCCCGGGACAGGCTCCTACGAGCAGTACTTC.

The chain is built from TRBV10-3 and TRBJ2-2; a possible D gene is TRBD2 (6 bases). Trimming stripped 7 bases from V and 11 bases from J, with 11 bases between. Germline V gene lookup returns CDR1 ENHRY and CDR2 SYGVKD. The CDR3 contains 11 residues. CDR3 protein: CAIKGGEELFF. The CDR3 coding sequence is TGTGCCATCAAAGGAGGGGAAGAGCTGTTTTTT.

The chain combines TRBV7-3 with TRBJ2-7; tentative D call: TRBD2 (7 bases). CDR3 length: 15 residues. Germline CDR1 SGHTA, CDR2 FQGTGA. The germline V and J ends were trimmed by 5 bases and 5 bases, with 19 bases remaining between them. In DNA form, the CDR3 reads TGTGCCAGCAGCGCACCTGGGGGCGGGAGCGACGAGCAGTACTTC. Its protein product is CASSAPGGGSDEQYF. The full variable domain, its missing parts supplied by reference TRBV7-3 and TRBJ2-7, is GAGVSQTPSNKVTEKGKYVELRCDPISGHTALYWYRQSLGQGPEFLIYFQGTGAADDSGLPNDRFFAVRPEGSVSTLKIQRTERGDSAVYLCASSAPGGGSDEQYFGPGTRLTVT.